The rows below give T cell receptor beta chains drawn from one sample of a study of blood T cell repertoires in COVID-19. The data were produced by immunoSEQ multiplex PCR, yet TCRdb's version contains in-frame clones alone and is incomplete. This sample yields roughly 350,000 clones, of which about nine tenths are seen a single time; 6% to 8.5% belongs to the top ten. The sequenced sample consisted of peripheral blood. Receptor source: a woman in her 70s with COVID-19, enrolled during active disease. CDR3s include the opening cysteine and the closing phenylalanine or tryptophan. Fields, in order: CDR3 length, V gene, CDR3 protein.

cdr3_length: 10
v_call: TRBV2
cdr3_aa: CASRGRPLHF

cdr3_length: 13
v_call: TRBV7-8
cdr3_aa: CASSEFWATEAFF

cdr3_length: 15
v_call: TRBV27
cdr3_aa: CASSSIRDVYQPQHF

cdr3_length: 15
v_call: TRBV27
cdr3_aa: CASSGIRTGPYEQYF

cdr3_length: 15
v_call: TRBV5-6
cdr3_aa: CASSPGQGGSYEQYF

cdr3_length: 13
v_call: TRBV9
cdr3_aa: CASSERTGEKLFF

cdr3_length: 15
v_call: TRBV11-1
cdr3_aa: CASSPISGASYEQYF

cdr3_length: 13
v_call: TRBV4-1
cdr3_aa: CASSQVVTGLAFF

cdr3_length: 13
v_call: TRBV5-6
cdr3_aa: CASRNTGKGAIYF

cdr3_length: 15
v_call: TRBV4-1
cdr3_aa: CASSHPAGGYVTQYF

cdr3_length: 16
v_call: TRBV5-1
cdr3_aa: CASSSFGGAFEDTQYF

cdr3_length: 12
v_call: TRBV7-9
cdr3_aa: CASSYGAGRQYF

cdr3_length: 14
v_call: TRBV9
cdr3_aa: CASSVGGTVTEAFF

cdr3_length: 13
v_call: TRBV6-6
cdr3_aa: CASSTGTVYGYTF

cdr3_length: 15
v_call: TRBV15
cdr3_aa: CATSRVPGTGYGYTF

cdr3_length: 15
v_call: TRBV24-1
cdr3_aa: CATRSDRAINNEQFF

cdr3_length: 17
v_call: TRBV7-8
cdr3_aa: CASSSAPRGPRGGELFF

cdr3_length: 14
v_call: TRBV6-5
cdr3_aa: CASSYSIGGGEQFF

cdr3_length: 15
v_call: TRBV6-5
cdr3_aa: CASSYFGEVAYEQYF

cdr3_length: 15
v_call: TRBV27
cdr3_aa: CASSTRTTGDYGYTF

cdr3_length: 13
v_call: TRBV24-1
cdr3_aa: CATSDSRVWGYTF

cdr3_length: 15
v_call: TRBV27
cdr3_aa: CASSPYRGTVTEAFF

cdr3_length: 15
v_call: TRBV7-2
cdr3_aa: CASSLFRANTGELFF

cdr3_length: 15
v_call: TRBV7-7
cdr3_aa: CASSIRQGRGEKLFF

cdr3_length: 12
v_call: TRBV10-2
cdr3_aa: CASSSGEDTQYF

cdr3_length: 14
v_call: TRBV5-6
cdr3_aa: CASSQTGKGQPQHF

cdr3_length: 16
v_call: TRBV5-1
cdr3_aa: CASSLEPTGITYEQYF

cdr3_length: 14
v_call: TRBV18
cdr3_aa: CASSLDRRNQPQHF

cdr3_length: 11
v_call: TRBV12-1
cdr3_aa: CASSSAQGYTF

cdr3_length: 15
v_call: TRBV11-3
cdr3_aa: CASSLGGLEGNEQFF

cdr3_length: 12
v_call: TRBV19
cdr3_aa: CATSDRGQPQHF

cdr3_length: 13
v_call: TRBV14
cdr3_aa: CASSPWTDYGYTF

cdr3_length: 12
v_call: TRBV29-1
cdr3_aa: CSVRTVTYEQYF

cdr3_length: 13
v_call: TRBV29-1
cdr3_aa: CSVQVSSKYGYTF

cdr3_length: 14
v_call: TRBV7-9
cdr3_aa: CASSFGGQNTEAFF

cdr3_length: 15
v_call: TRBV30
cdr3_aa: CAWSAQGGLNTEAFF

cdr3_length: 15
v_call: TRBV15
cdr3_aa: CATSREPRGVDTQYF

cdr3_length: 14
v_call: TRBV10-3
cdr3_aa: CAISEGGESYGYTF

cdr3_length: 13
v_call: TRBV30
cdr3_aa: CAWSTGAVSPLHF

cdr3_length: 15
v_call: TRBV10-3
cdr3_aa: CAISEGTGKYAEAFF

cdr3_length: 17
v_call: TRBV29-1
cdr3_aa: CSVERRGRWGNYNEQFF

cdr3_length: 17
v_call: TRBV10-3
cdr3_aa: CAISESLAGPYGYEQFF

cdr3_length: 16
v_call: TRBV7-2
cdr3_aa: CASSLRYSGGEETQYF

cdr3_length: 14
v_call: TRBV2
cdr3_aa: CASSPGGEIPGYTF

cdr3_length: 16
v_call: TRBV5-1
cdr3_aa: CASSQGGQTWPDTQYF

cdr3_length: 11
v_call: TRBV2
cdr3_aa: CASRTNYGYTF